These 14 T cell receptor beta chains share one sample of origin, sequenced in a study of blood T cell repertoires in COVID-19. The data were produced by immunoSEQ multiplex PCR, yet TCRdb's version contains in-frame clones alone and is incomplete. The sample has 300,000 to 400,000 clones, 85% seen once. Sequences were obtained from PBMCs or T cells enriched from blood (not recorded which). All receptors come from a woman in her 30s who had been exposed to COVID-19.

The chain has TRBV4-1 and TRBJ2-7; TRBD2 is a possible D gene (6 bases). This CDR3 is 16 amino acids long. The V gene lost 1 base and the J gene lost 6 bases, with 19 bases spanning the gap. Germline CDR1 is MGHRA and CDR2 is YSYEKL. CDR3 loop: CASSQATGSWKSEQYF. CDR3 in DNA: TGCGCCAGCAGCCAAGCGACCGGGAGTTGGAAGTCCGAGCAGTACTTC.

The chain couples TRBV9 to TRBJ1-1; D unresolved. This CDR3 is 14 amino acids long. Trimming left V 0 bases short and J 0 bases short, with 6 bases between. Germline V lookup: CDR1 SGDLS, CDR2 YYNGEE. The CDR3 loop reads CASSVGSLNTEAFF. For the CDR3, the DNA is TGTGCCAGCAGCGTAGGAAGCCTGAACACTGAAGCTTTCTTT.

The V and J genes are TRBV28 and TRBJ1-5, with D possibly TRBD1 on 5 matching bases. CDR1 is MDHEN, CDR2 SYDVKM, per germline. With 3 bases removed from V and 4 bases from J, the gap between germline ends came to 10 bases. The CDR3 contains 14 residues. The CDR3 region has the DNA TGTGCCAGCAGTTTCTCGGGGGTAAATCAGCCCCAGCATTTT. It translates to CASSFSGVNQPQHF.

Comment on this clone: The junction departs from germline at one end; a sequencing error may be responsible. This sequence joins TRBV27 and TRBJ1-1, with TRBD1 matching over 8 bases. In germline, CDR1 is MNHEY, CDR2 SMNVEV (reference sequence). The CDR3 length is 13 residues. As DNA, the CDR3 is TGTGCCAGCAATTTACAGGGGGGCACTGAAGCTTTCTTT. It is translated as CASNLQGGTEAFF.

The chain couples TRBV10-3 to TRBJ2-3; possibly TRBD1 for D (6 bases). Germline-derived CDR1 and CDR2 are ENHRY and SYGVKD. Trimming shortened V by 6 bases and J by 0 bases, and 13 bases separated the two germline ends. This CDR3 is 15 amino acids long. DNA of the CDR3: TGTGCCATCAGCTCAGGACAGACTAGCACAGATACGCAGTATTTT. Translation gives CAISSGQTSTDTQYF.

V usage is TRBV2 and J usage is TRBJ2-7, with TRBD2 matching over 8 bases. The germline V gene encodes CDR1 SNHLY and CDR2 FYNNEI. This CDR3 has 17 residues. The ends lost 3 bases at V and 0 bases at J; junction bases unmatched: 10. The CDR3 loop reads CASSDQKVAGPSYEQYF. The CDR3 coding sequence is TGTGCCAGCAGTGACCAGAAGGTAGCGGGACCCTCCTACGAGCAGTACTTC.

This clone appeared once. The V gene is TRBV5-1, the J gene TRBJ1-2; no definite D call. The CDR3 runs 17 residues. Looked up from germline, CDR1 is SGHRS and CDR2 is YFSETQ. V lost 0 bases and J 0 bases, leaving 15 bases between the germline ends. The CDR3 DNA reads TGCGCCAGCAGCTTGGACCCGGGTCCGACGCCTAACTATGGCTACACCTTC. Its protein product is CASSLDPGPTPNYGYTF. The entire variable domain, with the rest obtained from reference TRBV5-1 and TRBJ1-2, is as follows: KAGVTQTPRYLIKTRGQQVTLSCSPISGHRSVSWYQQTPGQGLQFLFEYFSETQRNKGNFPGRFSGRQFSNSRSEMNVSTLELGDSALYLCASSLDPGPTPNYGYTFGSGTRLTVV.

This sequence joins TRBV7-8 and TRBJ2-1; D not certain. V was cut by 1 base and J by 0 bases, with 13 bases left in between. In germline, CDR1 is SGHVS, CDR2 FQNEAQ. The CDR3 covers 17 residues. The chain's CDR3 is CASSLVGFPGSYNEQFF. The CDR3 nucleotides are TGTGCCAGCAGCTTAGTCGGCTTCCCAGGCTCCTACAATGAGCAGTTCTTC.

The CDR3 reads CASSLGQADEKLFF. The DNA of the CDR3 is TGTGCCAGCTCATTGGGACAGGCGGATGAAAAACTGTTTTTT. The chain uses TRBV18 and TRBJ1-4; 8 bases are shared with TRBD1. The ends lost 5 bases at V and 6 bases at J; junction bases unmatched: 5. Germline V gene lookup returns CDR1 KGHSH and CDR2 LQKENI. CDR3 length: 14 amino acids.

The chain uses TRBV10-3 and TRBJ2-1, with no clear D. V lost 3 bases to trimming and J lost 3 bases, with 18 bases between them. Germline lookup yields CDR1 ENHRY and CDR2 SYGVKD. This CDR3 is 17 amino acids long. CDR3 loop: CAISDNTQAGDYNEQFF. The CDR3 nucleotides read TGTGCCATCAGTGATAACACTCAGGCCGGCGACTACAATGAGCAGTTCTTC.

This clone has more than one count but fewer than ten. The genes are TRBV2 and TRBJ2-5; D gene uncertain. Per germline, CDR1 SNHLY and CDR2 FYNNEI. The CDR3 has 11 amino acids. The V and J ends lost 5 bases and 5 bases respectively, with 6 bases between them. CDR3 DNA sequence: TGTGCCAGCAGTACCCAGGAGACCCAGTACTTC. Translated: CASSTQETQYF. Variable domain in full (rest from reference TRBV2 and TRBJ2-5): EPEVTQTPSHQVTQMGQEVILRCVPISNHLYFYWYRQILGQKVEFLVSFYNNEISEKSEIFDDQFSVERPDGSNFTLKIRSTKLEDSAMYFCASSTQETQYFGPGTRLLVL.

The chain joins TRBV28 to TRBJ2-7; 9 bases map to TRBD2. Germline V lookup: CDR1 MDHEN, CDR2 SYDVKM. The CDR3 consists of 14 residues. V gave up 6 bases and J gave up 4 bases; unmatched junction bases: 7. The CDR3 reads CASRVTSGPYEQYF. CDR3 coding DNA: TGTGCCAGCAGGGTTACTAGCGGGCCTTACGAGCAGTACTTC.

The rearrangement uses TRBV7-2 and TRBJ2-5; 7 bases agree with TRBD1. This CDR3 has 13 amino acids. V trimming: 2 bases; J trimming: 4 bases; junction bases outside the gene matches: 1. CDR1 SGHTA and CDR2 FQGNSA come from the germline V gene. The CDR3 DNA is TGTGCCAGCAGCTTATACAGGGGAGAGACCCAGTACTTC. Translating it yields CASSLYRGETQYF.

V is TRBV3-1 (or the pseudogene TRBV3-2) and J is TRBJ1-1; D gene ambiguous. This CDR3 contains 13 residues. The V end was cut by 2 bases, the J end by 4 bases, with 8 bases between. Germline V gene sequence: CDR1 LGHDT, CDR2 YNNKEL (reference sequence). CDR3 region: CASSQTEGTEAFF. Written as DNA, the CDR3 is TGTGCCAGCAGCCAAACCGAGGGCACTGAAGCTTTCTTT.